This T cell receptor beta chain was sequenced in a study of T cells in localized non-small cell lung cancer. TCRdb's table, derived via immunoSEQ multiplex PCR, lists solely in-frame clones and lacks some. This sample has some 130,000 clones, with 89% found just once. About this clone: Its matching antigen is unknown.

The study's findings and limits: Tumor samples were not multi-region, leaving intratumor heterogeneity unexcluded. Across samples, adjacent lung featured a median roughly 60 of the top 100 tumor clones.

V was trimmed by 5 bases and J by 0 bases, leaving 5 bases between them. This CDR3 has 13 amino acids. Germline V lookup: CDR1 LGHNA, CDR2 YNFKEQ. The starting material was peripheral blood, obtained before any cancer treatment. The clonotype was recovered from a female donor over 55 with stage I lung adenocarcinoma. The V gene is TRBV4-2, the J gene TRBJ1-3; D is ambiguous. The CDR3 DNA sequence: TGTGCCAGCAGCGATAGCTCTGGAAACACCATATATTTT. Translated, it gives CASSDSSGNTIYF.